This T cell receptor beta chain was retrieved from a study of blood T cell repertoires in COVID-19. Study at large: Whether acute or convalescent, the COVID-19 samples came from the United States, Italy and Spain. In each case, the material was cDNA or gDNA derived from T cells, B-cell-depleted T cells, or PBMCs.

Enrolment of Seattle patients took place during active infection, and they were followed longitudinally. Germline assignment: CDR1 MNHEY and CDR2 SMNVEV (reference sequence). Trimming pared 4 bases from V and 1 base from J, leaving 14 bases between. This CDR3 contains 16 residues. Methods used by the authors: Estimates of nucleated cell counts were drawn from the amplification of reference gene primers. Clones were sequenced by immunoSEQ multiplex PCR, and TCRdb holds only the in-frame ones, with some missing. V and J calls and clone size are those listed in that table; D and trimming were worked out from the DNA. The table records about 270,000 clones, about 88% of them present only once.

The sample comprised peripheral blood. V and J are TRBV27 and TRBJ2-4, with D perhaps TRBD2 (6 bases). The clonotype originates from a human donor with COVID-19, enrolled during active disease. The donor label of this sample is uncertain. The CDR3 DNA follows: TGTGCCAGCAGTTACATCGGGACTTCGGCCAAAAACATTCAGTACTTC. This sequence encodes CASSYIGTSAKNIQYF.